Presented here are 9 T cell receptor beta chains from one specimen sequenced in a study of cytotoxic CD8 clonotypes in ibrutinib-treated CLL. Sequenced by immunoSEQ multiplex PCR; TCRdb stores in-frame clones only, minus some. Among about 44,000 clones listed, 69% were seen once. The sequencing here drew on PBMCs, taken after 12 months of ibrutinib treatment. These receptors all come from a human donor with chronic lymphocytic leukemia.

This sequence joins TRBV7-8 and TRBJ1-1, with D perhaps TRBD1 (5 bases). Germline V gene sequence: CDR1 SGHVS, CDR2 FQNEAQ. Deletions cut 1 base from V and 1 base from J, with 13 bases between. The CDR3 is 16 amino acids. The CDR3 protein is CASSLEVVRGNTEAFF. The CDR3 DNA follows: TGTGCCAGCAGCTTAGAGGTGGTGAGGGGGAACACTGAAGCTTTCTTT. Filled out from reference TRBV7-8 and TRBJ1-1, the complete variable domain reads GAGVSQSPRYKVAKRGQDVALRCDPISGHVSLFWYQQALGQGPEFLTYFQNEAQLDKSGLPSDRFFAERPEGSVSTLKIQRTQQEDSAVYLCASSLEVVRGNTEAFFGQGTRLTVV.

The genes are TRBV6-5 and TRBJ2-7, with TRBD1 as a possible D gene (5 bases). This CDR3 is built from 13 residues. Trimming took off 0 bases at V and 7 bases at J, with 10 bases between the two ends. CDR1 is MNHEY and CDR2 is SVGAGI in the germline V gene. This CDR3 reads CASSYSRVLEQYF. CDR3 DNA sequence: TGTGCCAGCAGTTACTCCAGGGTTTTGGAGCAGTACTTC.

This clone turned up a few times. The chain couples TRBV7-9 to TRBJ1-2; tentatively, D is TRBD1 (5 bases). There are 12 residues in the CDR3. Trimming left V 5 bases short and J 6 bases short, with 10 bases between. Per germline, CDR1 SEHNR and CDR2 FQNEAQ (reference sequence). The CDR3 sequence: CASSRDGDGYTF. The CDR3 nucleotides read TGTGCCAGCAGCCGGGACGGTGATGGCTACACCTTC.

This chain links TRBV19 with TRBJ2-7; 7 bases are shared with TRBD1. The CDR3 contains 14 residues. Germline V lookup: CDR1 LNHDA, CDR2 SQIVND (reference sequence). J lost 3 bases, V lost 4 bases, and 6 bases had no gene match. The CDR3 spells CASSTTWDSYEQYF. CDR3 nucleotide sequence: TGTGCCAGTAGTACCACCTGGGACAGCTACGAGCAGTACTTC.

This clone occurred a few times. The chain joins TRBV19 to TRBJ1-1; 9 bases are shared with TRBD1. CDR1 is LNHDA and CDR2 is SQIVND in the germline V gene (reference sequence). The CDR3 runs 10 residues. The trim removed 8 bases at V and 12 bases at J, leaving 4 bases unmatched. The CDR3, as DNA: TGTGCCAGTCCACAGGGGGCGACTTTCTTT. Its translation is CASPQGATFF.

The gene calls are TRBV7-9 and TRBJ2-7, with 8 bases fitting TRBD1. Germline V lookup: CDR1 SEHNR, CDR2 FQNEAQ (reference sequence). Germline trimming cut 5 bases from V and 3 bases from J; bases unmatched to any gene: 3. CDR3 length equals 13 residues. In DNA form, the CDR3 reads TGTGCCAGCAGCAAGGACAGGGTCTACGAGCAGTACTTC. This codes for CASSKDRVYEQYF.

This chain uses TRBV5-1 with TRBJ2-7; 9 bases align to TRBD1. From germline, CDR1 is SGHRS and CDR2 YFSETQ. The CDR3 is 15 residues long. J lost 6 bases, V lost 1 base, and 8 bases had no gene match. CDR3 region: CASSLSGTGFLEQYF. DNA of the CDR3: TGCGCCAGCAGCTTGTCTGGGACAGGGTTTCTCGAGCAGTACTTC.

This rearrangement joins TRBV5-4 to TRBJ1-2; D gene unclear. V gave up 0 bases and J gave up 8 bases, with 8 bases separating them. CDR3 length: 12 amino acids. Germline V CDR1 and CDR2: SGHNT, YYREEE (reference sequence). In DNA, the CDR3 is TGTGCCAGCAGCTTGGTATCTAGCGGCTACACCTTC. Translating gives CASSLVSSGYTF.

The V call is TRBV7-8, the J call TRBJ2-7; D gene ambiguous. Between the trimmed V and J ends, which lost 5 bases and 0 bases, there was a span of 17 bases. Germline V gives CDR1 SGHVS, CDR2 FQNEAQ. The CDR3 consists of 16 residues. The CDR3 here is CASSPAPTPYSYEQYF. The CDR3 DNA reads TGTGCCAGCAGCCCGGCCCCGACACCCTACTCCTACGAGCAGTACTTC.